The clone carrying this T cell receptor beta chain was detected many times. Trimming took off 1 base at V and 4 bases at J, with 13 bases between the two ends. This CDR3 contains 15 residues. Germline V lookup: CDR1 SEHNR, CDR2 FQNEAQ (reference sequence). This sample stems from a study of T cells in Graves' hyperthyroidism and ophthalmopathy. Study summary: Specimen type is peripheral blood, collected at initial diagnosis prior to any treatment.

Amplification of TCR beta CDR3 regions was performed using RNA transcripts as template. Primed by the HTBI set, a first-round RT-PCR was run on the TCR CDR3. TCRdb fed the multiplex PCR reads into MiXCR, producing one record per CDR3 protein. The sample holds around 400,000 distinct CDR3 sequences; 25% are singletons and the top ten take about 70%. J is TRBJ2-5 and V is TRBV7-9, with D perhaps matching TRBD2 (5 bases). The TCR was taken from a man aged 50-60 years with Graves' hyperthyroidism. The sequenced sample was blood. Here the CDR3 DNA reads TGTGCCAGCAGCTTAGACGACTGGAGCGGAGAGACCCAGTACTTC. Translating gives CASSLDDWSGETQYF.